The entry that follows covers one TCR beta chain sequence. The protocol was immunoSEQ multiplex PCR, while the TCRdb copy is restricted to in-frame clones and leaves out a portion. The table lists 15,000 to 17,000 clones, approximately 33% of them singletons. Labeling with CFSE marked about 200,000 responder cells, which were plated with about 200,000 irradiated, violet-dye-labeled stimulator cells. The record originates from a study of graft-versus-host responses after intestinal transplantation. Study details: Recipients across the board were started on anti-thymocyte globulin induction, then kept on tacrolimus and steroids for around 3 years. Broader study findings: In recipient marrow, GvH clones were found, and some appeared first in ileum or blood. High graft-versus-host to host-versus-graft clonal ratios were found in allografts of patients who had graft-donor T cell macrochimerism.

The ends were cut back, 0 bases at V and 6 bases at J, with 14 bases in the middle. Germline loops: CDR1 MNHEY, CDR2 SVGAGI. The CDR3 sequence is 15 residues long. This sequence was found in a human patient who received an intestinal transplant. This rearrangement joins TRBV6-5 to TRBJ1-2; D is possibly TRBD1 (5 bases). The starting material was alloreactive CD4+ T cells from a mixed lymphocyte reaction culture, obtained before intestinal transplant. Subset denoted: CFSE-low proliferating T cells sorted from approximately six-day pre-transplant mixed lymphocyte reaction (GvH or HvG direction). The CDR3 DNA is TGTGCCAGCAGTTACTCGCGGAGGGGAGTGGATGGCTACACCTTC. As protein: CASSYSRRGVDGYTF.